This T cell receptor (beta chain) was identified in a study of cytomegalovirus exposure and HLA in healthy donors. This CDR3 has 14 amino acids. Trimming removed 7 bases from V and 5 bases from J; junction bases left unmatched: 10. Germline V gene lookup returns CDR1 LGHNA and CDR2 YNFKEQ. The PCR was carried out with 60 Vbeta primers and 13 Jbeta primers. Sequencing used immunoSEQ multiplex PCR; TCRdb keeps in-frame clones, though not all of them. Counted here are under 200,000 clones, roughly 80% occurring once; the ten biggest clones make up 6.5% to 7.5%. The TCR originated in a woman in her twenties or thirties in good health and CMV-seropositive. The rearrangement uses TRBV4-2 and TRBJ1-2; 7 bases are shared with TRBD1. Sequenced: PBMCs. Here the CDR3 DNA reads TGTGCCAGCACCAGACAGGGTTCCCAGTATGGCTACACCTTC. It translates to CASTRQGSQYGYTF.